The entry below describes one T cell receptor (beta chain). Its antigen is not identified. The table came from immunoSEQ multiplex PCR; TCRdb's copy has only in-frame clones and leaves some out. The sample contains 75,000 to 100,000 clones, 65% to 90% of which appear only once. The data originate from a study of OX40 agonist ivuxolimab in advanced cancers. Study-wide findings and caveats: At doses 0.1 to 3.0 mg/kg, CD4+ and CD8+ clones expanded. Certain nonresponders additionally had low normalized T-cell clonal expansion.

The material sequenced was CD4+ or CD8+ T cells sorted from blood, taken in a trial of the OX40 agonist ivuxolimab. The TCR originated in an adult with an advanced solid tumor such as melanoma, head and neck, liver or kidney cancer.

The CDR3 region is CASSEIAGAGDTQYF. The CDR3, as DNA: TGTGCCAGCAGTGAAATAGCGGGAGCGGGAGATACGCAGTATTTT. This chain connects TRBV2 to TRBJ2-3; 9 nucleotides agree with TRBD2. CDR1 is SNHLY, CDR2 FYNNEI, per germline. The CDR3 extends over 15 amino acids. The V gene end was trimmed by 2 bases and the J gene end by 5 bases; junction bases not matched to a gene: 5.